This record concerns one T cell receptor (beta chain) sequence. Its antigen is currently not known. Per-base quality was not reported, and no clone a single base away is much larger than it. These data originate in a study of memory CD4+ T cells and cytomegalovirus serostatus (dated by TCRdb to 2018 to 2020). Concerning the study at large: A total of some 35 healthy Belgian adults, of whom 9 were CMV seropositive and some 24 were CMV seronegative, were included in the cohort. CD4+ memory TCRbeta repertoires of a Belgian cohort with known cytomegalovirus serostatus were sequenced in order to replicate a published TCR-based CMV serostatus classifier.

Overall study results and their limits: Results were interpreted as suggesting that the CMV-associated TCR signature is largely present in the CD4+ memory repertoire. CMV serostatus prediction reached a median bootstrapped AUC of nearly 0.96 with the original framework and just over 0.9 with a US-trained random forest. Unlike the original study, which covered naive and memory CD4+ and CD8+ populations, the Belgian study sequenced only CD4+CD45RO+ memory cells. Of 170 or so previously reported CMV-associated TCRbeta sequences, about 72 appeared in the CD4+ memory repertoires, each in one to five individuals. A median bootstrapped AUC of 0.95 with a 95% CI of 0.76-1.00 was achieved on the Belgian cohort by the original-framework classifier.

Genomic DNA was extracted from sorted cells with the Quick-DNA Microprep Kit. Amplification of TCRbeta DNA was done with the immunoSEQ hsTCRbeta kit, following the protocol from the manufacturer. TCRbeta libraries were sequenced on an Illumina MiSeq instrument. Per the source publication's procedure: After out-of-frame sequences were removed, 2,204,828 distinct TCRbeta sequences remained, averaging about 66,813 per individual. Each individual was scored using the number of approximately 160 previously reported CMV-associated TCRbeta sequences that the individual carried and the total number of productive distinct TCRbeta sequences. A beta-binomial model was reimplemented in Python, and scikit-learn random forests with default parameters were trained on US cohort data. Classifier performance on the Belgian cohort was summarized as median AUC with percentile confidence intervals calculated over 10,000 bootstrap iterations. The source is immuneACCESS, and TCRdb retained only in-frame sequences with V and J called. Part of the clones is not carried over; for the studies checked, unresolved V genes explain less than half of this, and the remainder is unexplained. The DNA gave D and trimming, while V, J and clone size come from that table. This sample lists around 84,000 clones; 80% were detected once. The top ten clones comprise around 0.78% of the sample.

A FACSAria II was used to sort memory CD4+ T cells, defined as single viable CD3+CD4+CD8-CD45RO+ cells. CMV serostatus was assessed using a Roche Elecsys assay, by which serum IgG against CMV pp150, pp28, p38 and p52 was detected. Following thawing, total CD4+ T cells were enriched through positive selection using CD4 magnetic microbeads. The samples came from a different study that was designed specifically to examine the CD4+ T cell memory repertoire. Peripheral blood mononuclear cells were isolated and cryopreserved following standard operating procedures; serum was stored at -80 °C. Staining used CD3-PerCP (BW264/56), CD4-APC (RPA-T4), CD45RO-PE (UCHT1) and CD8-Pacific Orange (3B5) antibodies, with Sytox blue excluding non-viable cells. At the junction V is shortened by 0 bases and J by 2 bases; bases outside the gene matches: 12. The CDR3 numbers 20 residues from cysteine through phenylalanine. Only the CDR3 part of the read is kept: 60 bases, read in frame from the first base. For CDR1 and CDR2, the germline V gene lists SGHRS and YFSETQ.

This TCR was sampled from an adult in good health and CMV-seronegative. In this chain, TRBV5-1 is recombined with TRBJ2-5, with TRBD2 identical over 14 junction bases. Sequences were obtained from memory CD4+ T cells from blood. The nucleotide sequence reads TGCGCCAGCAGCTTGGCCAATGTCCGACTAGCGGGGGGGCATCAAGAGACCCAGTACTTC. Its translation reads: CASSLANVRLAGGHQETQYF.